This T cell receptor beta chain was captured by sequencing in a study of blood T cell repertoires in COVID-19. On the study more broadly: Samples of COVID-19 (acute and convalescent) were obtained from the United States, Italy and Spain. Sources were T cells, B-cell-depleted T cells, or PBMCs; the material itself was cDNA or gDNA.

Original methodology: It was from reference gene primer amplification that nucleated cell counts were estimated. Method: immunoSEQ multiplex PCR; TCRdb's copy keeps in-frame clones and lacks some. V and J calls and clone size are given by that table; D and trimming were obtained from the DNA. The profile shows 85,000 to 100,000 clones, 75% to 90% of them singletons. This receptor was identified in a man in his 60s with acute or convalescent COVID-19. Sequenced sample: peripheral blood.

CDR3 sequence: CASSQDRGKGETQYF. CDR3 coding DNA: TGCGCCAGCAGCCAAGATCGGGGAAAGGGAGAGACCCAGTACTTC. The V call is TRBV4-1, the J call TRBJ2-5; tentative D call: TRBD2 (5 bases). Looked up from germline, CDR1 is MGHRA and CDR2 is YSYEKL. V was pared by 0 bases and J by 4 bases, with 12 bases between. The CDR3 runs to 15 residues.